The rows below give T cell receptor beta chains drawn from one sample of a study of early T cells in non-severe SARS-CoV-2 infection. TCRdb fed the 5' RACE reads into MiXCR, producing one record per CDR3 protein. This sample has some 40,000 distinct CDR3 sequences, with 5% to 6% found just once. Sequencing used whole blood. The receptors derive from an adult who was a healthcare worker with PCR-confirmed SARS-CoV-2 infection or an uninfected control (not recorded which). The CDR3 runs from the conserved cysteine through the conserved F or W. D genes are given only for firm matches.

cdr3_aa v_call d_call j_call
CASRPNRANTGELFF TRBV7-9 - TRBJ2-2
CASSERYSGRTYEQYF TRBV6-1 - TRBJ2-7
CASSEHWSLDTEAFF TRBV6-1 - TRBJ1-1
CASSLAAASYEQYF TRBV5-1 - TRBJ2-7
CASRPTSVLRGFQETQYF TRBV7-8 TRBD2 TRBJ2-5
CASSKEGIKDTQYF TRBV21-1 - TRBJ2-3
CASSLVATSGPLEQYF TRBV7-8 TRBD2 TRBJ2-7
CASSYTLGSTDTQYF TRBV6-5 - TRBJ2-3
CAISELGGANTEAFF TRBV10-3 - TRBJ1-1
CASSSPSGTSGYNEQFF TRBV7-2 TRBD2 TRBJ2-1
CASSVKAGANNSPLHF TRBV9 - TRBJ1-6
CASSFSTQGNSNQPQHF TRBV19 - TRBJ1-5
CASSSGAGANVLTF TRBV7-2 - TRBJ2-6
CASKHSGSTEDEQFF TRBV2 TRBD2 TRBJ2-1
CASSPSESTDTQYF TRBV6-1 - TRBJ2-3
CASSKSDYSNQPQHF TRBV27 - TRBJ1-5